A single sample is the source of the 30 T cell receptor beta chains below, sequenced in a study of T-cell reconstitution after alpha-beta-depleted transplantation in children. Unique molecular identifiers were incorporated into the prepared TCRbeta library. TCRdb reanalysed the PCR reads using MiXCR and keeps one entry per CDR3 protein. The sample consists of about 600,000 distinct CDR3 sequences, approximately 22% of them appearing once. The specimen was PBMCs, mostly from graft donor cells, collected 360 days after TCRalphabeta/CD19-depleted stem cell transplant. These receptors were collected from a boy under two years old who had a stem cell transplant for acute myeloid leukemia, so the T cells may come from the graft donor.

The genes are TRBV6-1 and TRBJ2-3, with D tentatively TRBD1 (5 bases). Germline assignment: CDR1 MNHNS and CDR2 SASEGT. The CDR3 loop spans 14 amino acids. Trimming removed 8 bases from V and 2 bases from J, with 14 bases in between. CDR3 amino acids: CASSGRPYTDTQYF. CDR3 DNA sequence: TGTGCCAGCTCAGGGCGACCTTACACAGATACGCAGTATTTT.

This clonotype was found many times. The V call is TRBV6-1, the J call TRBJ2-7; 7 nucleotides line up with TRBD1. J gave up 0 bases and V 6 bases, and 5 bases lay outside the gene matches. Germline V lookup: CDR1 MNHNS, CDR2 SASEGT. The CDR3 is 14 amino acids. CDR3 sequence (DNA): TGTGCCAGCAGCAAAACAGGGGACTCCTACGAGCAGTACGTC. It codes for CASSKTGDSYEQYV.

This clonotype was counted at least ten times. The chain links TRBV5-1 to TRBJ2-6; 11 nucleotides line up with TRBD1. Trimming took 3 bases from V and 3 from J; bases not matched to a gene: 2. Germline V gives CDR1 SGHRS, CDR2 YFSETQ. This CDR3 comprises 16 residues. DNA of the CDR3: TGCGCCAGCAGCTGGACAGGGGGCGGTGGGGCCAACGTCCTGACTTTC. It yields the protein CASSWTGGGGANVLTF.

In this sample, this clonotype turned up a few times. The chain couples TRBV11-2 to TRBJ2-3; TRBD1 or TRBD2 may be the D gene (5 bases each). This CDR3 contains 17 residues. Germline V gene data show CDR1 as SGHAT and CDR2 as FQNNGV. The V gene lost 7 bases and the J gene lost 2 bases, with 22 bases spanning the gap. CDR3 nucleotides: TGTGCCAGCAATCCAGGGAGATATCCCCTTTTCACAGATACGCAGTATTTT. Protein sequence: CASNPGRYPLFTDTQYF. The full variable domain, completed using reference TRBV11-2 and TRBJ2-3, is EAGVAQSPRYKIIEKRQSVAFWCNPISGHATLYWYQQILGQGPKLLIQFQNNGVVDDSQLPKDRFSAERLKGVDSTLKIQPAKLEDSAVYLCASNPGRYPLFTDTQYFGPGTRLTVL.

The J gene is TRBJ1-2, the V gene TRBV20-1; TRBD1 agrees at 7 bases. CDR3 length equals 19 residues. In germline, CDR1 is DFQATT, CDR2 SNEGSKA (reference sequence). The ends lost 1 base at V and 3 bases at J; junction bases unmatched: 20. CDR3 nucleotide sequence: TGCAGTGCTAGAGGTGGGACTAGGACAGGAGGGCAGATTTACTATGGCTACACCTTC. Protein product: CSARGGTRTGGQIYYGYTF.

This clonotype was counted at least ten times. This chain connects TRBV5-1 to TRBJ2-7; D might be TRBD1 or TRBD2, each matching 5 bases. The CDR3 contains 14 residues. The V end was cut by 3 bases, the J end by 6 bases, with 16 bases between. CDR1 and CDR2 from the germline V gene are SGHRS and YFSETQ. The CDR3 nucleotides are TGCGCCAGCAGCTCAACGACAGATGGGAGCGAGCAGTACTTC. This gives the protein CASSSTTDGSEQYF.

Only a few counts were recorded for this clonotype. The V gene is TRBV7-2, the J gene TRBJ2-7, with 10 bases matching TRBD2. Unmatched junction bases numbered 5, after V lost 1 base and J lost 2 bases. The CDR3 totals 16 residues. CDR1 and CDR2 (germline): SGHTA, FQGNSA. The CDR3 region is CASSLVGAGGPYEQYF. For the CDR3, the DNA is TGTGCCAGCAGCTTAGTAGGAGCGGGGGGGCCCTACGAGCAGTACTTC.

In DNA, the CDR3 is TGTGCCAGCAGTGGAAGCCGGTTCGGCGAGCAGTACTTC. Encoded protein: CASSGSRFGEQYF. The V call is TRBV12-3 or TRBV12-4, the J call TRBJ2-7; D remains ambiguous. The CDR3 spans 13 residues. V lost 5 bases and J lost 6, with 14 bases in between.

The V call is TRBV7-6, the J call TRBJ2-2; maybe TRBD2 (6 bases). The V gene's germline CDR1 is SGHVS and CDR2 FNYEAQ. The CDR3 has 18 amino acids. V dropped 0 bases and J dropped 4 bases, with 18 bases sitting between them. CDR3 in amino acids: CASSLAEGPQWSTGELFF. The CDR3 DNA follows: TGTGCCAGCAGCTTAGCGGAGGGACCCCAATGGTCCACCGGGGAGCTGTTTTTT.

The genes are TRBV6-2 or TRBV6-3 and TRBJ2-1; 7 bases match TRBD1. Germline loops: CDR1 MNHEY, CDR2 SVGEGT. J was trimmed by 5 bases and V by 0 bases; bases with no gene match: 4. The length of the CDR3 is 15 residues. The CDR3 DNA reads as TGTGCCAGCAGTTACTCTCGCAGGGGGAACAATGAGCAGTTCTTC. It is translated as CASSYSRRGNNEQFF.

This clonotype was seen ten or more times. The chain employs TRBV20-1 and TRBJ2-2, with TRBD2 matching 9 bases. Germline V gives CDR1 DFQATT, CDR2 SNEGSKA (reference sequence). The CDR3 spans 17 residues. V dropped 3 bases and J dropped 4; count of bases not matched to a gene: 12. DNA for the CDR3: TGCAGTGCTAGTCTTGCGGGGGGGCCCATAGGCACCGGGGAGCTGTTTTTT. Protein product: CSASLAGGPIGTGELFF.

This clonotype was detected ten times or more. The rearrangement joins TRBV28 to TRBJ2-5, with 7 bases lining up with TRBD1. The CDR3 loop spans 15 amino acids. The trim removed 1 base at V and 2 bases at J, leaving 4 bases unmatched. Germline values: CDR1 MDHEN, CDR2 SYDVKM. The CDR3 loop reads CASSLSGTEQETQYF. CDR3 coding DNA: TGTGCCAGCAGTTTATCCGGGACAGAGCAAGAGACCCAGTACTTC.

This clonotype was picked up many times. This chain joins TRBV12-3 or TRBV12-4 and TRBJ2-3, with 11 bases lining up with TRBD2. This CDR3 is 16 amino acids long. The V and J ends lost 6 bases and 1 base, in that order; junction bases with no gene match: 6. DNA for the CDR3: TGTGCCAGCAGCCCCACGGGACTAGCGGGCACAGATACGCAGTATTTT. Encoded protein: CASSPTGLAGTDTQYF.

CDR3 bases: TGCGCCAGCAGCTTCGGGGATCGGGGCCCTAATGAAGCTTTCTTT. It is translated as CASSFGDRGPNEAFF. This chain uses TRBV5-1 with TRBJ1-1, with D possibly being TRBD1 (5 bases). The V gene's germline CDR1 is SGHRS and CDR2 YFSETQ. This CDR3 has 15 residues. Deletions cut 2 bases from V and 7 bases from J, with 18 bases between.

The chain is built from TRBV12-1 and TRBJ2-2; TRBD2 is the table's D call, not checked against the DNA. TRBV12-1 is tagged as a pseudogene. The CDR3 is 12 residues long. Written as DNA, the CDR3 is TGTGCCAGGAAGCGGGGAACCGGGGAGCTGTTTTTT. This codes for CARKRGTGELFF.

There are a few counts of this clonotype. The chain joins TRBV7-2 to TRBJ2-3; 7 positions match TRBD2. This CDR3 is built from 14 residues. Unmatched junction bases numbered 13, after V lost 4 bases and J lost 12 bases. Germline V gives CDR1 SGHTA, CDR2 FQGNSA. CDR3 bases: TGTGCCAGCAGCTCCGAAAGGCAGGCTAGCGGACAGTATTTT. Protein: CASSSERQASGQYF.

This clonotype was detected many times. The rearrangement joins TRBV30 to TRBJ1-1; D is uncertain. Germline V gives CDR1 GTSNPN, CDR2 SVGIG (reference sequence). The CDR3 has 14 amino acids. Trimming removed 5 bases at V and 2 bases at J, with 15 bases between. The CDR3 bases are TGTGCCTGGGACCCCCGGCCCCGAAACACTGAAGCTTTCTTT. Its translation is CAWDPRPRNTEAFF.

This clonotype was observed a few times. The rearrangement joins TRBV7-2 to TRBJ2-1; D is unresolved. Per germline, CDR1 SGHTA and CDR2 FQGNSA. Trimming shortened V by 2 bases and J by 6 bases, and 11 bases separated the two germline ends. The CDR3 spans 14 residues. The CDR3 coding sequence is TGTGCCAGCAGCTTATGGCTGGGTGGCAATGAGCAGTTCTTC. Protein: CASSLWLGGNEQFF.

The CDR3 DNA reads as TGCAGTGCTAGAGTCAGGGGTCGGACAGATACGCAGTATTTT. Protein product: CSARVRGRTDTQYF. The chain has TRBV20-1 and TRBJ2-3; D perhaps matches TRBD1 (6 bases). The V end lost 1 base, the J end lost 3 bases, and 11 bases lay between the germline ends. Germline CDR1 is DFQATT and CDR2 is SNEGSKA (reference sequence). The length of the CDR3 is 14 residues.

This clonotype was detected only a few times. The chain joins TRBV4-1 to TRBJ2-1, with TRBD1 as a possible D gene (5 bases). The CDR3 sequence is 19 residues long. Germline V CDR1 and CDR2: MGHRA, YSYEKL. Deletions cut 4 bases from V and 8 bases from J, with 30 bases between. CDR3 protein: CASSRPASTRTPKPYEQFF. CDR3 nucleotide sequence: TGCGCCAGCAGCCGCCCAGCTTCGACCCGGACACCTAAACCTTATGAGCAGTTCTTC.

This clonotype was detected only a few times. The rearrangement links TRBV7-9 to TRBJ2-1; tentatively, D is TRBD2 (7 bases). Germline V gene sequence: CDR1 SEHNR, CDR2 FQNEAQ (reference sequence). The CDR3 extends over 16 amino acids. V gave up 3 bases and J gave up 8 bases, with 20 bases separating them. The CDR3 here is CASSFTWGGQRYEQFF. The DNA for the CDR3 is TGTGCCAGCAGCTTTACGTGGGGGGGCCAAAGGTATGAGCAGTTCTTC.

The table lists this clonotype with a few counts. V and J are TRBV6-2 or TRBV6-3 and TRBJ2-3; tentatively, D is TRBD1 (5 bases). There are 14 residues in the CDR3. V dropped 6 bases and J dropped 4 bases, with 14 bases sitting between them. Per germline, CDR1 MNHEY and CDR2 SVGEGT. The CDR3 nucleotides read TGTGCCAGCAGCCCGTCAGGGTGGCCAGATACGCAGTATTTT. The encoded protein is CASSPSGWPDTQYF.

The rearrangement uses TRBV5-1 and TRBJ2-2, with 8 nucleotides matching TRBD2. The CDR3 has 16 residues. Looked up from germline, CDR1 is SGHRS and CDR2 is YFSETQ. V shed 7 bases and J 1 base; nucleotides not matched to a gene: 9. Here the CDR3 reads CASLAGLAGNTGELFF. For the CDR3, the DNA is TGCGCCAGCTTGGCCGGGCTAGCGGGGAACACCGGGGAGCTGTTTTTT.

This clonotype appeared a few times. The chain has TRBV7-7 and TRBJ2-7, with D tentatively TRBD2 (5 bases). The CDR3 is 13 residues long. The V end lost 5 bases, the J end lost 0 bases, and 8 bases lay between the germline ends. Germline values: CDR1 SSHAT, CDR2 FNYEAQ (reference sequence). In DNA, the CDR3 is TGTGCCAGCAGCCCCGGGAACTCCTACGAGCAGTACTTC. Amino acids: CASSPGNSYEQYF.

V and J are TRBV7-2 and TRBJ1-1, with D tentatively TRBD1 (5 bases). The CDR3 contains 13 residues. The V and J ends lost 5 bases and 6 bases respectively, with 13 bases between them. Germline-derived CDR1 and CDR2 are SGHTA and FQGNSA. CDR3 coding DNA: TGTGCCAGCAGCCCGGGACGGTTGCCTGAAGCTTTCTTT. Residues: CASSPGRLPEAFF. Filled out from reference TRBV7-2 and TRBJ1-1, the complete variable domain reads GAGVSQSPSNKVTEKGKDVELRCDPISGHTALYWYRQSLGQGLEFLIYFQGNSAPDKSGLPSDRFSAERTGGSVSTLTIQRTQQEDSAVYLCASSPGRLPEAFFGQGTRLTVV.

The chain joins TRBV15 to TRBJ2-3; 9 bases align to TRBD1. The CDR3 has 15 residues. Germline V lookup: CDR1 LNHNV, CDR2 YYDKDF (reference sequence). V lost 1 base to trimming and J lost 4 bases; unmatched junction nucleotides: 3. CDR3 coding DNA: TGTGCCACCAGCAGAGTCAGGACAGGGGCAGATACGCAGTATTTT. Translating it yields CATSRVRTGADTQYF.

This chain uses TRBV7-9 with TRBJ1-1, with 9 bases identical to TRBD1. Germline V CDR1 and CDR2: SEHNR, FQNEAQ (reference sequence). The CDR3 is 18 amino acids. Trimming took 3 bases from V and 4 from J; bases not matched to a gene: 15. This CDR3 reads CASSFKGTGQGMGTEAFF. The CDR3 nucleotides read TGTGCCAGCAGCTTCAAGGGAACGGGACAGGGAATGGGCACTGAAGCTTTCTTT. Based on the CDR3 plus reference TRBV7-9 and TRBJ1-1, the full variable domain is DTGVSQNPRHKITKRGQNVTFRCDPISEHNRLYWYRQTLGQGPEFLTYFQNEAQLEKSRLLSDRFSAERPKGSFSTLEIQRTEQGDSAMYLCASSFKGTGQGMGTEAFFGQGTRLTVV.

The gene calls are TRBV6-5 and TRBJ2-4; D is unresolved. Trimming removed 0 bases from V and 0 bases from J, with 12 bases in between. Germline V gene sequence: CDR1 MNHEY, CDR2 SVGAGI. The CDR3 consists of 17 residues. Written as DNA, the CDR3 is TGTGCCAGCAGTTACTCGTCCCCGGCCAAAGCCAAAAACATTCAGTACTTC. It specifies CASSYSSPAKAKNIQYF.

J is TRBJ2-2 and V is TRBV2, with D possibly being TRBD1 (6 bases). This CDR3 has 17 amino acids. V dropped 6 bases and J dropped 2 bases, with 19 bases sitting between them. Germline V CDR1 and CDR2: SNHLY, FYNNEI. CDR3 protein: CASRNGLGAGNTGELFF. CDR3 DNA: TGTGCCAGCAGGAACGGGTTGGGGGCAGGCAACACCGGGGAGCTGTTTTTT.

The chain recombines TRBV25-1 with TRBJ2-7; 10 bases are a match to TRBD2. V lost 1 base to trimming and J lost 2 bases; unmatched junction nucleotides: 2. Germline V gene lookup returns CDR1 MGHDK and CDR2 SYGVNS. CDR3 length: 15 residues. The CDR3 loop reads CASSESAGGTYEQYF. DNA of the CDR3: TGTGCCAGCAGTGAATCAGCGGGGGGGACCTACGAGCAGTACTTC.